These 2 T cell receptor beta chains were sequenced from one sample in a study of CXCR3-negative and CXCR3-positive naive CD8 T cells. The TRB libraries of cDNA were built by UMI-labeled 5' RACE. TCRdb reanalyzed the 5' RACE reads, giving one entry per CDR3 protein sequence and no DNA. In all, the sample yields fewer than 55,000 distinct CDR3 sequences. Sequenced: naive CXCR3- CD8+ T cells from blood. As for subset: CD45RO-CCR7+CD27+CD95- naive CD8+ T cells lacking CXCR3 (TNR3-). The source of these receptors is a human donor in good health. Some clones in this sample may be carry-over from other donors' samples.

This chain joins TRBV20-1 and TRBJ1-1; TCRdb designates TRBD1, a call that cannot be tested without DNA. The length of the CDR3 is 17 residues. Germline V gene lookup returns CDR1 DFQATT and CDR2 SNEGSKA (reference sequence). Here the CDR3 reads CSARGEIRGVLSTEAFF.

This chain joins TRBV20-1 and TRBJ2-5. Germline V lookup: CDR1 DFQATT, CDR2 SNEGSKA (reference sequence). The CDR3 runs to 17 residues. CDR3 sequence: CSARDLTSGNVMETQYF.